This is a list of T cell receptor beta chains from one sample in a study of T cell responses to AZD1222 COVID-19 vaccine. The table came from immunoSEQ multiplex PCR; TCRdb's copy has only in-frame clones and leaves some out. The sample lists about 150,000 clones; about 92% were seen once. The sample in question was peripheral blood, obtained 28 days after the second AZD1222 dose. The receptors shown here come from an adult who received the AZD1222 COVID-19 vaccine. The CDR3 runs from the conserved cysteine through the conserved F or W. D genes are given only for firm matches. Clone size is given for some rows only: seen once, a few or many times, or a class if the clone is expanded.

v_gene: TRBV28
d_gene: .
abundance: .
j_gene: TRBJ1-2
CDR3nt: TGTGCCAGCAGCCTTACAGGGTTTGTCTATGGCTACACCTTC
CDR3aa: CASSLTGFVYGYTF

v_gene: TRBV19
d_gene: .
abundance: few
j_gene: TRBJ2-7
CDR3nt: TGTGCCAGTAGAGACCCCGGCGACGAGCAGTACTTC
CDR3aa: CASRDPGDEQYF

v_gene: TRBV28
d_gene: .
abundance: .
j_gene: TRBJ1-1
CDR3nt: TGTGCCAGCAGTTTGAGAGGAACTGAAGCTTTCTTT
CDR3aa: CASSLRGTEAFF

v_gene: TRBV29-1
d_gene: .
abundance: .
j_gene: TRBJ2-6
CDR3nt: TGCAGCGTGCCTTTCCTCCGGGACGCTACTGGGGCCAACGTCCTGACTTTC
CDR3aa: CSVPFLRDATGANVLTF

v_gene: TRBV6-6
d_gene: TRBD1
abundance: few
j_gene: TRBJ1-1
CDR3nt: TGTGCCAGCAGTTCTAGTACAGGGGGCGCAAACACTGAAGCTTTCTTT
CDR3aa: CASSSSTGGANTEAFF

v_gene: TRBV2
d_gene: TRBD2
abundance: .
j_gene: TRBJ2-2
CDR3nt: TGTGCCAGCAACAAGCGGGAGCGAACGAACACCGGGGAGCTGTTTTTT
CDR3aa: CASNKRERTNTGELFF

v_gene: TRBV19
d_gene: TRBD2
abundance: .
j_gene: TRBJ2-1
CDR3nt: TGTGCCAGTAGTAGACCGGGAGGGCCCCGCCCCTACAATGAGCAGTTCTTC
CDR3aa: CASSRPGGPRPYNEQFF

v_gene: TRBV9
d_gene: TRBD1
abundance: .
j_gene: TRBJ1-1
CDR3nt: TGTGCCAGCAGCGTACTTCCGACAGGGACTGAAGCTTTCTTT
CDR3aa: CASSVLPTGTEAFF

v_gene: TRBV4-1
d_gene: .
abundance: .
j_gene: TRBJ1-2
CDR3nt: TGCGCCAGCAGCCAGCCCTACAGCGAGAATGGCTACACCTTC
CDR3aa: CASSQPYSENGYTF

v_gene: TRBV28
d_gene: TRBD2
abundance: .
j_gene: TRBJ2-1
CDR3nt: TGTGCCAGCAGTTCCCTAGCGGGAGAGTCTAACAATGAGCAGTTCTTC
CDR3aa: CASSSLAGESNNEQFF

v_gene: TRBV6-2/TRBV6-3
d_gene: .
abundance: .
j_gene: TRBJ1-4
CDR3nt: TGTGCCAGCAGTTACTCGGTGATTCGCCTGTTTTTT
CDR3aa: CASSYSVIRLFF

v_gene: TRBV24-1
d_gene: .
abundance: .
j_gene: TRBJ1-2
CDR3nt: TGTGCCACCAGTGATTTCGGGGCGTATGGCTACACCTTC
CDR3aa: CATSDFGAYGYTF

v_gene: TRBV15
d_gene: .
abundance: .
j_gene: TRBJ2-1
CDR3nt: TGTGCCACCAGCAGAGATCGGACAGTGCCTTCGGAGCAGTTCTTC
CDR3aa: CATSRDRTVPSEQFF